This entry lists 30 T cell receptor beta chains sequenced from one sample in a study of blood T cell repertoires in COVID-19 (dated by TCRdb to the early 2020s). Library generation was performed with the immunoSEQ multiplex PCR assay. The table comes from immuneACCESS by way of TCRdb, which keeps in-frame sequences with V and J called. Part of the clones is missing from these tables; in studies checked, under half for an unresolved V gene and the rest for unknown reasons. This sample holds 200,000 or so clones; 80% to 95% were observed only once. The ten largest account for 0.65% to 0.85% of the sample. Sequencing used peripheral blood. Source of these receptors: a man in his 60s with COVID-19, enrolled during active disease.

This rearrangement joins TRBV27 to TRBJ2-3; possible D gene TRBD2, 5 bases. V lost 6 bases to trimming and J lost 4 bases, with 17 bases between them. This CDR3 has 15 residues. Germline V gene data show CDR1 as MNHEY and CDR2 as SMNVEV (reference sequence). The CDR3 sequence: CASSPLGNGSDTQYF. The CDR3 DNA sequence: TGTGCCAGCAGCCCACTAGGTAACGGCTCAGATACGCAGTATTTT.

V and J are TRBV29-1 and TRBJ2-1; 8 nucleotides align to TRBD2. This CDR3 is 15 amino acids long. J gave up 2 bases and V 0 bases, and 3 bases lay outside the gene matches. Germline-derived CDR1 and CDR2 are SQVTM and ANQGSEA. The CDR3: CSVEERSGTYNEQFF. DNA for the CDR3: TGCAGCGTTGAAGAGCGTAGCGGGACCTACAATGAGCAGTTCTTC.

The chain carries TRBV18 and TRBJ2-1; D unclear. Trimming left V 1 base short and J 3 bases short, with 4 bases between. Per the germline V gene, CDR1 is KGHSH and CDR2 is LQKENI. CDR3 size: 13 residues. The CDR3 loop is CASSPLSYNEQFF. CDR3 nucleotides: TGTGCCAGCTCACCACTCAGCTACAATGAGCAGTTCTTC.

V usage is TRBV10-1 and J usage is TRBJ2-3; TRBD1 is a possible D gene (5 bases). The CDR3 covers 15 residues. Germline values: CDR1 WNHNN, CDR2 SYGVQD (reference sequence). The V and J ends lost 0 bases and 0 bases respectively, with 7 bases between them. The CDR3 coding sequence is TGCGCCAGCAGTGAGTCCTGGGGCAGCACAGATACGCAGTATTTT. Amino acid sequence: CASSESWGSTDTQYF.

Comments on this clone: One end of the junction does not line up with germline, which may come from a read error. This chain links TRBV9 with TRBJ2-7; 7 nucleotides agree with TRBD1. Germline assignment: CDR1 SGDLS and CDR2 YYNGEE. The CDR3 has 15 amino acids. The CDR3 DNA reads as TGTGCCAGCAGCGTAGATTCCGAAGGGGGCTACGGGCAGTACTTC. As protein: CASSVDSEGGYGQYF. Combining the CDR3 with reference TRBV9 and TRBJ2-7 gives the whole variable domain DSGVTQTPKHLITATGQRVTLRCSPRSGDLSVYWYQQSLDQGLQFLIQYYNGEERAKGNILERFSAQQFPDLHSELNLSSLELGDSALYFCASSVDSEGGYGQYFGPGTRLTVT.

The V gene is TRBV7-2, the J gene TRBJ1-2; D is possibly TRBD1 (5 bases). The V end was cut by 5 bases, the J end by 3 bases, with 16 bases between. The V gene's germline CDR1 is SGHTA and CDR2 FQGNSA. The CDR3 runs to 15 residues. The CDR3 DNA reads TGTGCCAGCAGCCGGCGGGACCGCAATCACTATGGCTACACCTTC. Its translation: CASSRRDRNHYGYTF.

This chain links TRBV27 with TRBJ1-4; a weak D match, TRBD1 (6 bases). This CDR3 contains 14 residues. Germline V gene data show CDR1 as MNHEY and CDR2 as SMNVEV (reference sequence). Between the trimmed V and J ends, which lost 10 bases and 6 bases, there was a span of 18 bases. The CDR3 is CATLWGQIHEKLFF. The CDR3 DNA reads TGTGCCACCCTCTGGGGGCAGATCCATGAAAAACTGTTTTTT.

This clone was seen only a few times. The chain joins TRBV5-1 to TRBJ2-2, with 9 bases fitting TRBD1. This CDR3 has 15 amino acids. Trimming removed 3 bases from V and 7 bases from J; junction bases left unmatched: 7. Germline V gene lookup returns CDR1 SGHRS and CDR2 YFSETQ. The CDR3 protein is CASSSDRGIGGELFF. CDR3 DNA: TGCGCCAGCAGCTCGGACAGGGGAATTGGCGGGGAGCTGTTTTTT.

This clone was observed once. The chain uses TRBV3-1 (or the pseudogene TRBV3-2) and TRBJ2-7; the match to TRBD2 covers 9 bases. The CDR3 has 14 amino acids. Trimming cost V 6 bases and J 3 bases; bases outside gene matches: 6. Germline V CDR1 and CDR2: LGHDT, YNNKEL (reference sequence). For the CDR3, the DNA is TGTGCCAGCAGTAGCGGGAGCACCCACTACGAGCAGTACTTC. It translates to CASSSGSTHYEQYF.

The rearrangement uses TRBV7-9 and TRBJ1-1, with D tentatively TRBD1 (5 bases). This CDR3 region has 15 residues. Germline-derived CDR1 and CDR2 are SEHNR and FQNEAQ (reference sequence). V was trimmed by 3 bases and J by 1 base, leaving 12 bases between them. The CDR3 loop is CASSFISQGNTEAFF. In DNA, the CDR3 is TGTGCCAGCAGCTTTATTTCGCAGGGGAACACTGAAGCTTTCTTT.

The chain uses TRBV28 and TRBJ2-7; 7 positions agree with TRBD1. In germline, CDR1 is MDHEN, CDR2 SYDVKM. Unmatched junction bases numbered 13, after V lost 10 bases and J lost 4 bases. This CDR3 has 14 residues. CDR3: CATKTGTAVYEQYF. CDR3 DNA: TGTGCCACCAAAACCGGGACAGCGGTGTACGAGCAGTACTTC.

The rearrangement uses TRBV9 and TRBJ1-6, with 9 positions matching TRBD1. Per germline, CDR1 SGDLS and CDR2 YYNGEE. V trimming: 3 bases; J trimming: 6 bases; junction bases outside the gene matches: 4. The CDR3 is made up of 15 amino acids. The CDR3 sequence: CASSEQTGGNSPLHF. The CDR3 bases are TGTGCCAGCAGCGAGCAGACAGGGGGTAATTCACCCCTCCACTTT.

The chain links TRBV5-6 to TRBJ1-2; TRBD1 agrees at 7 bases. The CDR3 is made up of 15 amino acids. Per the germline V gene, CDR1 is SGHDT and CDR2 is YYEEEE. The junction had 8 bases not matched to a gene; V was cut back by 2 bases and J by 4 bases. CDR3 in DNA: TGTGCCAGCAGCTTTGCCCTACAGGGGATCTATGGCTACACCTTC. This translates into CASSFALQGIYGYTF.

This clone has just one count. The V call is TRBV6-6, the J call TRBJ2-1, with 7 positions matching TRBD1. V lost 7 bases and J lost 5; bases outside the gene matches: 5. The CDR3 is 13 residues long. From germline, CDR1 is MNHNY and CDR2 SVGAGI (reference sequence). CDR3 sequence (DNA): TGTGCCAGCACCGACAGGGTCAACAATGAGCAGTTCTTC. Protein sequence: CASTDRVNNEQFF.

This clone turned up a few times. This chain uses TRBV28 with TRBJ2-1, with 8 nucleotides matching TRBD2. The germline V gene encodes CDR1 MDHEN and CDR2 SYDVKM. With V trimmed by 7 bases and J by 3 bases, 14 bases remained unmatched. CDR3 length equals 17 residues. CDR3 sequence reads: CASTSAGERSSYNEQFF. CDR3 nucleotides: TGTGCCAGCACCTCAGCGGGAGAGCGGAGCAGCTACAATGAGCAGTTCTTC. Drawing the rest from reference TRBV28 and TRBJ2-1, the complete variable domain is DVKVTQSSRYLVKRTGEKVFLECVQDMDHENMFWYRQDPGLGLRLIYFSYDVKMKEKGDIPEGYSVSREKKERFSLILESASTNQTSMYLCASTSAGERSSYNEQFFGPGTRLTVL.

A single count supports this clone. The V call is TRBV7-6, the J call TRBJ2-3; D ambiguous. This CDR3 has 12 amino acids. Per the germline V gene, CDR1 is SGHVS and CDR2 is FNYEAQ. V dropped 8 bases and J dropped 5 bases, with 11 bases sitting between them. CDR3 sequence reads: CASGPSRDTQYF. The CDR3 DNA reads TGTGCCAGCGGGCCATCAAGAGATACGCAGTATTTT.

The V and J genes are TRBV11-2 and TRBJ1-2; D remains ambiguous. This CDR3 comprises 15 residues. V lost 3 bases to trimming and J lost 2 bases, with 13 bases between them. The germline gives CDR1 SGHAT, CDR2 FQNNGV. This chain's CDR3 is CASSLDYDTNYGYTF. The CDR3 region has the DNA TGTGCCAGCAGCTTGGATTATGACACCAACTATGGCTACACCTTC.

This clone came up once. The chain recombines TRBV5-1 with TRBJ1-2, with TRBD1 matching 8 bases. In germline, CDR1 is SGHRS, CDR2 YFSETQ. CDR3 length: 17 residues. The V and J ends lost 0 bases and 8 bases, in that order; junction bases with no gene match: 15. Written as DNA, the CDR3 is TGCGCCAGCAGCTTGGGGAAGACCGGGCCAGGGGGCGGGGGCTACACCTTC. Its protein is CASSLGKTGPGGGGYTF.

The chain uses TRBV30 and TRBJ2-2; 9 bases align to TRBD2. J was trimmed by 7 bases and V by 2 bases; bases with no gene match: 5. The CDR3 covers 14 residues. CDR1 and CDR2 from the germline V gene are GTSNPN and SVGIG (reference sequence). The CDR3: CAWSPGLAGGELFF. CDR3 bases: TGTGCCTGGAGTCCGGGACTAGCTGGCGGGGAGCTGTTTTTT.

The chain combines TRBV5-1 with TRBJ2-1; 7 bases map to TRBD2. The CDR3 covers 16 residues. CDR1 is SGHRS, CDR2 YFSETQ, per germline. V shed 1 base, J shed 4 bases, and the junction held 8 bases outside the gene matches. CDR3 DNA: TGCGCCAGCAGCTTGCCCGGCGGGAGTTTTTACAATGAGCAGTTCTTC. Translating gives CASSLPGGSFYNEQFF.

The chain combines TRBV14 with TRBJ1-6, with D tentatively TRBD1 (6 bases). Trimming pared 1 base from V and 10 bases from J, leaving 8 bases between. CDR1 is SGHDN and CDR2 is FVKESK in the germline V gene. The CDR3 covers 13 residues. CDR3 nucleotide sequence: TGTGCCAGCAGCCAAGTCAGGGGATCACCCCTCCACTTT. Translation: CASSQVRGSPLHF.

This chain joins TRBV4-2 and TRBJ1-5; perhaps TRBD1 as D (6 bases). This CDR3 has 16 residues. Germline V gene data show CDR1 as LGHNA and CDR2 as YNFKEQ. Trimming stripped 0 bases from V and 5 bases from J, with 14 bases between. The CDR3 reads CASSQEFRGPHQPQHF. CDR3 in DNA: TGTGCCAGCAGCCAAGAGTTCAGGGGTCCCCATCAGCCCCAGCATTTT.

The rearrangement joins TRBV6-5 to TRBJ1-2, with TRBD1 identical over 11 bases. CDR1 is MNHEY, CDR2 SVGAGI, per germline. Unmatched junction bases numbered 8, after V lost 6 bases and J lost 8 bases. This CDR3 is 14 amino acids long. As DNA, the CDR3 is TGTGCCAGCAGCGCCGGACAGGGGGCTTGGGGCTACACCTTC. As protein: CASSAGQGAWGYTF.

The chain is built from TRBV7-3 and TRBJ1-2, with a possible D match to TRBD1 (6 bases). V was cut by 5 bases and J by 7 bases, with 11 bases left in between. CDR1 is SGHTA and CDR2 is FQGTGA in the germline V gene. This CDR3 comprises 12 residues. The CDR3 region has the DNA TGTGCCAGCAGCGCACAGGGCACTGGCTACACCTTC. Translation gives CASSAQGTGYTF.

CDR3 region: CASSDYRVGYTF. The CDR3 DNA reads TGTGCCAGCAGTGATTACAGGGTAGGCTACACCTTC. This sequence joins TRBV2 and TRBJ1-2; D may be TRBD1 (6 bases). CDR1 is SNHLY, CDR2 FYNNEI, per germline. This CDR3 region has 12 residues. Trimming pared 3 bases from V and 8 bases from J, leaving 10 bases between.

This clone was counted once. CDR3 in DNA: TGCGCCAGCAACCAGGGGGGTGCTAACTATGGCTACACCTTC. Encoded protein: CASNQGGANYGYTF. This chain links TRBV5-1 with TRBJ1-2, with 7 bases aligning to TRBD1. With 6 bases clipped from V and 0 bases from J, the junction kept 5 bases outside the gene matches. Germline V gene data show CDR1 as SGHRS and CDR2 as YFSETQ. The CDR3 consists of 14 residues.

The rearrangement links TRBV2 to TRBJ2-2; a possible D gene is TRBD2 (5 bases). Germline-derived CDR1 and CDR2 are SNHLY and FYNNEI. The CDR3 sequence is 17 residues long. Trimming shortened V by 4 bases and J by 1 base, and 16 bases separated the two germline ends. The CDR3 DNA is TGTGCCAGCAGTGGGACTCCTAGCTTCCTGAACACCGGGGAGCTGTTTTTT. It encodes CASSGTPSFLNTGELFF.

The V gene is TRBV6-6, the J gene TRBJ1-1; D is unresolved. Germline CDR1 is MNHNY and CDR2 is SVGAGI (reference sequence). V lost 7 bases to trimming and J lost 0 bases, with 6 bases between them. This CDR3 is built from 12 residues. In nucleotides, the CDR3 is TGTGCCAGCACGTCGGTGAACACTGAAGCTTTCTTT. It encodes CASTSVNTEAFF.

The chain carries TRBV6-5 and TRBJ2-7; the match to TRBD2 covers 7 bases. CDR1 is MNHEY, CDR2 SVGAGI, per germline. The junction had 6 bases not matched to a gene; V was cut back by 0 bases and J by 4 bases. The CDR3 contains 15 residues. In nucleotides, the CDR3 is TGTGCCAGCAGTTACTCGCCTAGCGGTCTATACGAGCAGTACTTC. Protein product: CASSYSPSGLYEQYF.

V usage is TRBV6-6 and J usage is TRBJ1-2, with 7 bases that match TRBD1. In germline, CDR1 is MNHNY, CDR2 SVGAGI (reference sequence). The J segment lost 5 bases and the V segment lost 7 bases, leaving 4 bases of the junction unmatched. CDR3 length: 12 amino acids. The CDR3 spells CASTPGGYGYTF. In DNA, the CDR3 is TGTGCCAGCACCCCAGGGGGTTATGGCTACACCTTC.